This T cell receptor (beta chain) was profiled in a study of CD8+CD57+ T cells in acquired aplastic anemia. Both TCR beta VDJ combination and CDR3 sequence profiling were carried out. Genomic DNA was the template for this profiling. TCRdb fed the reads into MiXCR, producing one record per CDR3 protein. This sample yields 180,000 or so distinct CDR3 sequences, of which less than 60% are seen a single time; about 2% belongs to the top ten. V shed 0 bases and J shed 4 bases, with 0 bases lying between them. This CDR3 spans 12 amino acids. The germline V gene encodes CDR1 LNHNV and CDR2 YYDKDF (reference sequence). An expansion of CD8+CD57+ cells by flow cytometry had been shown in patients chosen for sequencing.

Input material: sorted CD4+, CD8+, or CD8+CD57+ T cells (not recorded which) from PBMCs. The rearrangement links TRBV15 to TRBJ1-4; D unclear. This receptor was taken from a human donor with aplastic anemia. The CDR3 sequence: CATSRDNEKLFF. The DNA for the CDR3 is TGTGCCACCAGCAGAGATAATGAAAAACTGTTTTTT.